A selection of T cell receptor beta chains follows, all from one sample in a study of cytomegalovirus exposure and HLA in healthy donors. Data came from immunoSEQ multiplex PCR; TCRdb stores just in-frame clones and leaves some out. This sample's table reports over 75,000 clones. The sample taken for sequencing was PBMCs. The source of these receptors is a man between 50 and 59 years old in good health and CMV-seronegative. Each CDR3 is given with its conserved first and last residue. The D gene is left open where the match is weak.

DNA: TGTGCCAGCAGCATACTTCCAGGGACACGGGGCTACACCTTC
CDR3: CASSILPGTRGYTF
V: TRBV28
J: TRBJ1-2
D: -

DNA: TGCGCCAGCAGCGAAGACAGTAGCTCCTACGAGCAGTACTTC
CDR3: CASSEDSSSYEQYF
V: TRBV5-1
J: TRBJ2-7
D: -

DNA: TGTGCCAGCAGTGAAGCGCGTGGGGCCCCTGAAGCTTTCTTT
CDR3: CASSEARGAPEAFF
V: TRBV6-1
J: TRBJ1-1
D: -

DNA: TGCGCCAGCAGGCGACAGGGACCATCGGATGGCTACACCTTC
CDR3: CASRRQGPSDGYTF
V: TRBV5-1
J: TRBJ1-2
D: TRBD1

DNA: TGTGCCAGCAGCGGACGGGGGGAGACCCACTACAATGAGCAGTTCTTC
CDR3: CASSGRGETHYNEQFF
V: TRBV9
J: TRBJ2-1
D: TRBD2

DNA: TGCGCCAGCAGCTTGACAGGGGCGAACACTGAAGCTTTCTTT
CDR3: CASSLTGANTEAFF
V: TRBV5-1
J: TRBJ1-1
D: TRBD1

DNA: TGTGCCAGCAGCTTAGCTTACAGGGGGCGAGGAAGCAATCAGCCCCAGCATTTT
CDR3: CASSLAYRGRGSNQPQHF
V: TRBV7-8
J: TRBJ1-5
D: TRBD1

DNA: TGTGCCAGCAGCTTAGAGTTCAGGGGAAGGTTAGCTTACGAGCAGTACTTC
CDR3: CASSLEFRGRLAYEQYF
V: TRBV7-8
J: TRBJ2-7
D: -

DNA: TGTTCCTCGGGAGTCGGTATTGGTGGCTACACCTTC
CDR3: CSSGVGIGGYTF
V: TRBV5-6
J: TRBJ1-2
D: -

DNA: TGTGCCAGCAGCCTCGGACAGGGGGGGGTTGACACTGAAGCTTTCTTT
CDR3: CASSLGQGGVDTEAFF
V: TRBV7-9
J: TRBJ1-1
D: TRBD1

DNA: TGCGCCAGCAGCCAACCCTCGGCTAGTAGCGAGATAAGGTATAACAATGAGCAGTTCTTC
CDR3: CASSQPSASSEIRYNNEQFF
V: TRBV4-1
J: TRBJ2-1
D: -

DNA: TGTGCCAGCAGTTACTCGACAGGGTTGGGGGCTTTCTTT
CDR3: CASSYSTGLGAFF
V: TRBV6-5
J: TRBJ1-1
D: TRBD1

DNA: TGTGCCAGCAGCCCTTCCGGGGGAGTAGGAAGCACTGAAGCTTTCTTT
CDR3: CASSPSGGVGSTEAFF
V: TRBV11-2
J: TRBJ1-1
D: -

DNA: TGTGCCAGCAGCGTAGGAGGGTCGGAGAGTGAGCAGTTCTTC
CDR3: CASSVGGSESEQFF
V: TRBV9
J: TRBJ2-1
D: -

DNA: TGTGCCAGCAGCTTGGAGAGGCGCACTGAAGCTTTCTTT
CDR3: CASSLERRTEAFF
V: TRBV5-6
J: TRBJ1-1
D: -

DNA: TGTGCCAGCAGTGAATCTCGGACTGCTTACAATGAGCAGTTCTTC
CDR3: CASSESRTAYNEQFF
V: TRBV25-1
J: TRBJ2-1
D: -

DNA: TGTGCCAGTGGTCCCAGGGGCCTAACTGAAGCTTTCTTT
CDR3: CASGPRGLTEAFF
V: TRBV19
J: TRBJ1-1
D: -

DNA: TGTGCCAGCAGTTACTCTAACAGGGGTAGAGGCTACACCTTC
CDR3: CASSYSNRGRGYTF
V: TRBV6-5
J: TRBJ1-2
D: TRBD1

DNA: TGTGCCAGCAGTGAGGGACAGGGTACAATATTAGAGACCCAGTACTTC
CDR3: CASSEGQGTILETQYF
V: TRBV25-1
J: TRBJ2-5
D: TRBD1

DNA: TGTGCCAGCAGCCATCGGACTATGACGTTCACTGAAGCTTTCTTT
CDR3: CASSHRTMTFTEAFF
V: TRBV6-5
J: TRBJ1-1
D: -

DNA: TGTGCCAGTAGTCGGAACCCCGGACAGCGTGATAAGGCCCTCTATGGCTACACCTTC
CDR3: CASSRNPGQRDKALYGYTF
V: TRBV19
J: TRBJ1-2
D: -

DNA: TGTGCCTGGAGTGGGGCGCAAGGTCAGCCCCAGCATTTT
CDR3: CAWSGAQGQPQHF
V: TRBV30
J: TRBJ1-5
D: -

DNA: TGTGCCAGCAGCGTCTCCCCCCTGCGGACAGATAATTCACCCCTCCACTTT
CDR3: CASSVSPLRTDNSPLHF
V: TRBV9
J: TRBJ1-6
D: -

DNA: TGTGCCAGCAGCTTAGCGTCGTGGGCGGGGAGCACAGATACGCAGTATTTT
CDR3: CASSLASWAGSTDTQYF
V: TRBV7-9
J: TRBJ2-3
D: -

DNA: TGTGCCAGCAGCTTGAATCGGTTCTATGGCTACACCTTC
CDR3: CASSLNRFYGYTF
V: TRBV5-5
J: TRBJ1-2
D: -

DNA: TGTGCCAGCAGCGTCACCACACTGAACACTGAAGCTTTCTTT
CDR3: CASSVTTLNTEAFF
V: TRBV9
J: TRBJ1-1
D: -

DNA: TGCGCCAGCAGCCAAGCAGGGTCCCTTGAAGCTTTCTTT
CDR3: CASSQAGSLEAFF
V: TRBV4-1
J: TRBJ1-1
D: -

DNA: TGTGCCAGCAGTTACCAAGGGGAAGAAAATGAAAAACTGTTTTTT
CDR3: CASSYQGEENEKLFF
V: TRBV6-5
J: TRBJ1-4
D: -

DNA: TGTGCCAGCTCACCACGTACTCTGACAGGCTCCTACGAGCAGTACTTC
CDR3: CASSPRTLTGSYEQYF
V: TRBV18
J: TRBJ2-7
D: -

DNA: TGTGCCAGCAGCCCCCGGGATCCTTCCTACGAGCAGTACTTC
CDR3: CASSPRDPSYEQYF
V: TRBV5-6
J: TRBJ2-7
D: -

DNA: TGTGCCAGCAAAGACAGGGGGAGCTCTGGAAACACCATATATTTT
CDR3: CASKDRGSSGNTIYF
V: TRBV7-8
J: TRBJ1-3
D: TRBD1

DNA: TGCAGCGTTGGAAGGGGGACAGGGGGCAATGAGCAGTTCTTC
CDR3: CSVGRGTGGNEQFF
V: TRBV29-1
J: TRBJ2-1
D: TRBD1

DNA: TGTGCCAGCAGCCTTGGGACAGGGGATGGCTACACCTTC
CDR3: CASSLGTGDGYTF
V: TRBV7-3
J: TRBJ1-2
D: TRBD1

DNA: TGTGCCAGCAGTTCTCTGAACGGACGGGGCACTGAAGCTTTCTTT
CDR3: CASSSLNGRGTEAFF
V: TRBV27
J: TRBJ1-1
D: -

DNA: TGCGCCAGCAGCCTGACGGGTCAAAGCTCCTACAATGAGCAGTTCTTC
CDR3: CASSLTGQSSYNEQFF
V: TRBV5-1
J: TRBJ2-1
D: -

DNA: TGTGCCAGCAGTGGGGGACTAGCGGGACAAGAGACCCAGTACTTC
CDR3: CASSGGLAGQETQYF
V: TRBV6-1
J: TRBJ2-5
D: TRBD2

DNA: TGTGCCAGCAGCCCCGATGCGTTTTCCTATGGCTACACCTTC
CDR3: CASSPDAFSYGYTF
V: TRBV7-3
J: TRBJ1-2
D: -

DNA: TGTGCCAGCTCACCTCCCGGGACTAGCGGATACAATGAGCAGTTCTTC
CDR3: CASSPPGTSGYNEQFF
V: TRBV18
J: TRBJ2-1
D: TRBD2

DNA: TGTGCCAGCAGCTTAGATCCCCTCTCTGGAAACACCATATATTTT
CDR3: CASSLDPLSGNTIYF
V: TRBV7-8
J: TRBJ1-3
D: -

DNA: TGTGCCAGCAGTTCTACAGGGATAGGGGAGACCCAGTACTTC
CDR3: CASSSTGIGETQYF
V: TRBV6-5
J: TRBJ2-5
D: -

DNA: TGTGCCAGCAGCTTCGGACTAGCGAAAACAGATACGCAGTATTTT
CDR3: CASSFGLAKTDTQYF
V: TRBV7-3
J: TRBJ2-3
D: TRBD2

DNA: TGTGCCAGCAGTCGAACAGGGGGGAGAACGTTCTTC
CDR3: CASSRTGGRTFF
V: TRBV7-3
J: TRBJ2-1
D: TRBD1